Listed here are 16 T cell receptor beta chains from one sample, sequenced in a study of CD8 T cells in Susac syndrome (dated by TCRdb to about 2019). Libraries were prepared through the immunoSEQ multiplex PCR assay. RNA was extracted with the RNeasy kit and roughly 0.45 to 1 ug was reverse transcribed using random hexamers. TCRdb applied fastp at Q25 and MiXCR to the public reads, then kept only in-frame beta chains. Rows are unified per CDR3 protein, each entry keeping the most common DNA and genes. Within this sample are hundreds of thousands of distinct CDR3 sequences, with 85% to 95% of them counted one time only. The ten largest clones take up about 0.14% of the sample. Source material: CD4+ T cells from PBMCs. The origin of the receptors is a human donor with Susac syndrome.

DNA for the CDR3: TGTGCCAGCAGCCCCCACCTGTTCGATAGCGGGGGTGGGGAGCTGTTTTTT. It translates to CASSPHLFDSGGGELFF. The chain carries TRBV11-2 and TRBJ2-2; TRBD2 matches 9 bases. Germline values: CDR1 SGHAT, CDR2 FQNNGV. With 5 bases clipped from V and 8 bases from J, the junction kept 15 bases outside the gene matches. The CDR3 covers 17 residues.

The chain combines TRBV11-2 with TRBJ1-6; tentative D call: TRBD1 (5 bases). V was cut by 4 bases and J by 0 bases, with 16 bases left in between. The CDR3 loop spans 18 amino acids. Germline V gives CDR1 SGHAT, CDR2 FQNNGV. CDR3 amino acids: CASSSRRQTSSYNSPLHF. The DNA of the CDR3 is TGTGCCAGCAGCTCAAGGAGACAGACAAGCTCCTATAATTCACCCCTCCACTTT.

This clonotype was observed a single time. V gene TRBV27 combines with J gene TRBJ1-4; 11 bases match TRBD1. This CDR3 spans 16 amino acids. The ends lost 5 bases at V and 0 bases at J; junction bases unmatched: 2. Germline V gene sequence: CDR1 MNHEY, CDR2 SMNVEV (reference sequence). This chain's CDR3 is CASSRTGGTTNEKLFF. CDR3 coding DNA: TGTGCCAGCAGTCGGACAGGGGGCACAACTAATGAAAAACTGTTTTTT.

The CDR3 region is CASSETGDLYGYTF. In nucleotides, the CDR3 is TGTGCCAGCAGCGAGACAGGAGATCTGTATGGCTACACCTTC. The chain joins TRBV7-2 to TRBJ1-2; possible D gene TRBD1, 6 bases. The CDR3 length is 14 residues. The V gene's germline CDR1 is SGHTA and CDR2 FQGNSA. Trimming removed 5 bases at V and 5 bases at J, with 15 bases between. Drawing the rest from reference TRBV7-2 and TRBJ1-2, the complete variable domain is GAGVSQSPSNKVTEKGKDVELRCDPISGHTALYWYRQSLGQGLEFLIYFQGNSAPDKSGLPSDRFSAERTGGSVSTLTIQRTQQEDSAVYLCASSETGDLYGYTFGSGTRLTVV.

The chain carries TRBV10-2 and TRBJ1-2; 10 nucleotides align to TRBD1. The germline V gene encodes CDR1 WSHSY and CDR2 SAAADI. CDR3 length: 15 amino acids. Trimming removed 4 bases from V and 8 bases from J; junction bases left unmatched: 10. The CDR3 spells CASSGTTDRGVGYTF. Written as DNA, the CDR3 is TGCGCCAGCAGTGGGACAACGGACAGGGGGGTCGGCTACACCTTC.

This chain links TRBV15 with TRBJ1-5; tentatively, D is TRBD1 (6 bases). This CDR3 has 14 amino acids. V was pared by 6 bases and J by 0 bases, with 9 bases between. Germline-derived CDR1 and CDR2 are LNHNV and YYDKDF (reference sequence). The CDR3 nucleotides are TGTGCCACCAGAGGACAGTATAGCAATCAGCCCCAGCATTTT. Translation gives CATRGQYSNQPQHF.

J is TRBJ2-1 and V is TRBV29-1, with D possibly TRBD1 on 6 matching bases. The CDR3 is 13 residues long. Trimming pared 3 bases from V and 5 bases from J, leaving 11 bases between. Germline loops: CDR1 SQVTM, CDR2 ANQGSEA. CDR3 protein: CSVDRGAHNEQFF. Written as DNA, the CDR3 is TGCAGCGTTGACAGGGGCGCCCACAATGAGCAGTTCTTC.

The rearrangement uses TRBV6-2 or TRBV6-3 and TRBJ2-5; D might be TRBD1 (5 bases). CDR3 length: 12 residues. The V gene lost 2 bases and the J gene lost 4 bases, with 5 bases spanning the gap. From germline, CDR1 is MNHEY and CDR2 SVGEGT. The CDR3 DNA reads as TGTGCCAGCAGTTACAGGGGAGAGACCCAGTACTTC. Translation: CASSYRGETQYF.

The V and J genes are TRBV19 and TRBJ1-5; D might be TRBD1 (6 bases). The V end was cut by 10 bases, the J end by 3 bases, with 13 bases between. This CDR3 has 13 amino acids. The germline V gene has CDR1 LNHDA and CDR2 SQIVND (reference sequence). CDR3 residues: CATGGQHNQPQHF. In nucleotides, the CDR3 is TGTGCCACCGGGGGACAACACAATCAGCCCCAGCATTTT.

This clonotype was seen only once. The V and J genes are TRBV13 and TRBJ1-1, with D hard to call. The V and J ends lost 0 bases and 1 base respectively, with 12 bases between them. The germline gives CDR1 PRHDT, CDR2 FYEKMQ (reference sequence). The CDR3 extends over 16 amino acids. The CDR3 region is CASSLGFRVANTEAFF. The CDR3 region has the DNA TGTGCCAGCAGCTTAGGGTTTCGGGTAGCGAACACTGAAGCTTTCTTT.

The chain recombines TRBV6-2 or TRBV6-3 with TRBJ2-2; 7 nucleotides align to TRBD1. CDR1 MNHEY and CDR2 SVGEGT come from the germline V gene. CDR3 length: 15 residues. V shed 6 bases and J 1 base; nucleotides not matched to a gene: 5. This CDR3 is CASRADRENTGELFF. The CDR3, as DNA: TGTGCCAGCAGGGCTGACAGGGAGAACACCGGGGAGCTGTTTTTT.

The V call is TRBV20-1, the J call TRBJ1-5; D unclear. This CDR3 is 14 amino acids long. Deletions cut 3 bases from V and 0 bases from J, with 9 bases between. Germline V lookup: CDR1 DFQATT, CDR2 SNEGSKA (reference sequence). The CDR3 region has the DNA TGCAGTGCTAGGCCAGACAATAGCAATCAGCCCCAGCATTTT. It yields the protein CSARPDNSNQPQHF.

V and J are TRBV6-1 and TRBJ1-3, with D tentatively TRBD1 (5 bases). V gave up 7 bases and J gave up 0 bases, with 16 bases separating them. The CDR3 has 16 residues. In germline, CDR1 is MNHNS, CDR2 SASEGT. CDR3 nucleotide sequence: TGTGCCAGCAAAAAGACAGCGACTCTCTCTGGAAACACCATATATTTT. This encodes CASKKTATLSGNTIYF.

The chain links TRBV30 to TRBJ2-7; possibly TRBD1 for D (6 bases). Germline CDR1 and CDR2: GTSNPN and SVGIG (reference sequence). Between the trimmed V and J ends, which lost 4 bases and 2 bases, there was a span of 9 bases. CDR3 length equals 12 residues. In nucleotides, the CDR3 is TGTGCCTGGACCCGGACAGCCTACGAGCAGTACTTC. Translating gives CAWTRTAYEQYF.

The genes are TRBV12-3 or TRBV12-4 and TRBJ2-1, with 11 positions matching TRBD2. V was pared by 4 bases and J by 6 bases, with 5 bases of the junction left unmatched. This CDR3 region has 15 residues. The CDR3 nucleotides read TGTGCCAGCAGTTCGACTAGCGGGGCAGTCAATGAGCAGTTCTTC. It codes for CASSSTSGAVNEQFF.

The chain uses TRBV3-1 and TRBJ1-1; 7 bases agree with TRBD1. The CDR3 runs 16 residues. Germline CDR1 LGHDT, CDR2 YNNKEL (reference sequence). The ends lost 4 bases at V and 5 bases at J; junction bases unmatched: 13. The CDR3 region is CASSPSTGVGRTEAFF. The CDR3 DNA sequence: TGTGCCAGCAGCCCCTCAACAGGGGTTGGACGGACTGAAGCTTTCTTT.